Listed below are T cell receptor beta chains from one sample, sequenced in a study of T cell changes during pregnancy in multiple sclerosis. Method: immunoSEQ multiplex PCR; TCRdb's copy keeps in-frame clones and lacks some. The table has some 39,000 clones, around 91% seen once; the top ten hold under 0.75%. Sequenced material: CD4+ T cells from peripheral blood mononuclear cells, taken in the second trimester of pregnancy. These receptors all stem from a female donor in good health, enrolled as a control in a pregnancy study. CDR3s include the opening cysteine and the closing phenylalanine or tryptophan. The D gene is left open where the match is weak. Size values are once, few and many counts, or a class for expanded clones, and some rows have none.

TRBJ2-6 16 - TRBV6-6 - CASSYSTVGRANVLTF TGTGCCAGCAGTTACTCGACAGTTGGACGGGCCAACGTCCTGACTTTC
TRBJ2-7 14 - TRBV13 - CASSPWGPAYEQYF TGTGCCAGCAGCCCGTGGGGGCCCGCCTACGAGCAGTACTTC
TRBJ2-6 19 TRBD2 TRBV27 - CASSVWGLAVASGANVLTF TGTGCCAGCAGTGTGTGGGGACTAGCGGTGGCTTCAGGGGCCAACGTCCTGACTTTC
TRBJ2-4 14 TRBD1 TRBV7-2 - CASSPQGAKNIQYF TGTGCCAGCAGCCCACAGGGGGCCAAAAACATTCAGTACTTC
TRBJ1-2 13 TRBD1 TRBV19 - CASTPGQVYGYTF TGTGCCAGTACCCCGGGACAGGTCTATGGCTACACCTTC
TRBJ2-1 16 TRBD2 TRBV12-5 - CASVPQRGLVTDEQFF TGTGCTAGTGTCCCTCAACGAGGACTAGTGACGGATGAGCAGTTCTTC
TRBJ1-2 15 - TRBV5-1 - CASSLAAGAHYGYTF TGCGCCAGCAGCTTGGCCGCGGGAGCCCACTATGGCTACACCTTC
TRBJ2-1 11 - TRBV20-1 - CSARGDNEQFF TGCAGTGCTAGAGGCGACAATGAGCAGTTCTTC
TRBJ2-2 14 TRBD1 TRBV19 - CASSTTGGTGELFF TGTGCCAGTAGTACTACAGGGGGCACCGGGGAGCTGTTTTTT
TRBJ1-1 14 - TRBV19 once CASSRQHVNTEAFF TGTGCCAGTAGTCGACAGCACGTGAACACTGAAGCTTTCTTT
TRBJ2-1 17 TRBD1 TRBV19 - CASSKKDRGNEVNEQFF TGTGCCAGTAGTAAGAAGGACAGGGGGAATGAGGTCAATGAGCAGTTCTTC
TRBJ1-2 13 - TRBV4-3 - CASSQDGQWGYTF TGCGCCAGCAGCCAAGATGGACAGTGGGGCTACACCTTC
TRBJ2-7 16 - TRBV15 - CATSRNFGDKAYEQYF TGTGCCACCAGCAGAAATTTCGGGGACAAAGCCTACGAGCAGTACTTC
TRBJ1-6 14 - TRBV18 - CASSLDRYNSPLHF TGTGCCAGCTCACTCGACAGGTATAATTCACCCCTCCACTTT
TRBJ2-1 14 - TRBV27 - CASSLARAHNEQFF TGTGCCAGCAGTTTAGCCAGGGCACACAATGAGCAGTTCTTC
TRBJ2-1 16 - TRBV28 - CAVPGGAASSYNEQFF TGTGCCGTCCCCGGAGGGGCGGCCTCCTCCTACAATGAGCAGTTCTTC
TRBJ1-2 12 - TRBV29-1 - CSVVRGNYGYTF TGCAGCGTTGTGAGAGGGAACTATGGCTACACCTTC
TRBJ2-4 14 - TRBV28 - CASSPPADRNIQYF TGTGCCAGCAGTCCACCCGCGGACAGAAACATTCAGTACTTC
TRBJ2-5 14 TRBD1 TRBV9 - CASSRGQGKETQYF TGTGCCAGCAGCAGAGGACAGGGAAAAGAGACCCAGTACTTC
TRBJ2-1 14 - TRBV7-3 - CASSLNPTDSPQFF TGTGCCAGCAGCTTAAACCCGACAGATTCCCCGCAGTTCTTC
TRBJ1-5 15 TRBD1 TRBV2 - CASTNFLTGNQPQHF TGTGCCAGCACCAACTTTTTGACAGGGAATCAGCCCCAGCATTTT
TRBJ2-7 14 TRBD1 TRBV7-9 - CASSLGQGFYEQYF TGTGCCAGCAGCCTTGGACAGGGGTTCTACGAGCAGTACTTC
TRBJ2-2 17 TRBD1 TRBV4-3 - CASSLGTGQRNTGELFF TGCGCCAGCAGCCTGGGGACAGGCCAAAGAAACACCGGGGAGCTGTTTTTT